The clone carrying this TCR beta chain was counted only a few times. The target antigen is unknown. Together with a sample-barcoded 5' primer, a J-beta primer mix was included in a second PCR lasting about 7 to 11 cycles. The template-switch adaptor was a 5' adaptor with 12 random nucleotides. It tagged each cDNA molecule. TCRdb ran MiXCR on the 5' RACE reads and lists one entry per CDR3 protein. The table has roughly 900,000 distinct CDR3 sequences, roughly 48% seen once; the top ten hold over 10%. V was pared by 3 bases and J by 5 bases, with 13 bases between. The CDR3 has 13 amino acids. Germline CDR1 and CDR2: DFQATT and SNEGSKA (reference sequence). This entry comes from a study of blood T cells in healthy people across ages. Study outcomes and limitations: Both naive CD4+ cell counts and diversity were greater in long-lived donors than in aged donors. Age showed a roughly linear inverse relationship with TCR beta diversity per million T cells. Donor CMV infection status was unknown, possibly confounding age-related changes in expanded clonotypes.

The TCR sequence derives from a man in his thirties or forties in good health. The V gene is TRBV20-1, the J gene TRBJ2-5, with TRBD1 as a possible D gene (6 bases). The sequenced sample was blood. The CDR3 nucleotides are TGCAGTGCTAGGTGGCAGGGGAAGGAGACCCAGTACTTC. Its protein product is CSARWQGKETQYF.